This T cell receptor beta chain was recovered during a study of patients and donors after allogeneic stem cell transplantation. TCRdb re-called the RT-PCR reads through MiXCR, storing one row per CDR3 protein. Of about 960,000 distinct CDR3 sequences in the sample, roughly 18% were seen once. The germline V gene has CDR1 SGHRS and CDR2 YFSETQ. The V segment lost 2 bases and the J segment 6 bases; nucleotides outside the gene matches: 7. The CDR3 runs 15 residues. Sample: blood, either unsorted or a sorted T cell fraction (not recorded which). This TCR was recovered from a human donor who was either an allogeneic HSCT recipient or a stem cell or donor lymphocyte infusion donor (not recorded which). It is not recorded whose cells these are; they may come from a transplant donor. The chain carries TRBV5-1 and TRBJ2-7; TRBD2 matches at 11 bases. This CDR3 reads CASSFSGRALGEQYF. CDR3 coding DNA: TGCGCCAGCAGCTTTAGCGGGAGGGCCTTAGGCGAGCAGTACTTC.